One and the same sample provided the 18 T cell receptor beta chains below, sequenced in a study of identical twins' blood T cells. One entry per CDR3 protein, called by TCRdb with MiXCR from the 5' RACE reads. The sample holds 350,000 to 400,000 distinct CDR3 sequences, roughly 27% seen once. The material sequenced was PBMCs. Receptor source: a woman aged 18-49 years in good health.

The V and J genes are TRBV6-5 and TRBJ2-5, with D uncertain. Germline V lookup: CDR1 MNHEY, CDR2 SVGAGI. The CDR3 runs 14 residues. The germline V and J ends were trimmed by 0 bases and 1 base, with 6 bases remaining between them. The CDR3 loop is CASSYSWRQETQYF. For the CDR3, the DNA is TGTGCCAGCAGTTACTCCTGGCGCCAAGAGACCCAGTACTTC.

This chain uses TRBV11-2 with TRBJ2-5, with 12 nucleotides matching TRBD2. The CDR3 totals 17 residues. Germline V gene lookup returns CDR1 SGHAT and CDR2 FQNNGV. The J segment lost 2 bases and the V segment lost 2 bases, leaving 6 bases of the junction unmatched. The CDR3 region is CASSLLAGGPSQETQYF. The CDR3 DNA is TGTGCCAGCAGCTTACTAGCGGGGGGGCCTAGTCAAGAGACCCAGTACTTC.

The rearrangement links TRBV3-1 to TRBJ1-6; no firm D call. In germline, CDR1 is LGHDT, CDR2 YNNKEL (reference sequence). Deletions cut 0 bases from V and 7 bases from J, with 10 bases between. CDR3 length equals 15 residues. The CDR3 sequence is CASSQEPGFNSPLHF. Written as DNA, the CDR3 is TGTGCCAGCAGCCAAGAACCCGGATTCAATTCACCCCTCCACTTT.

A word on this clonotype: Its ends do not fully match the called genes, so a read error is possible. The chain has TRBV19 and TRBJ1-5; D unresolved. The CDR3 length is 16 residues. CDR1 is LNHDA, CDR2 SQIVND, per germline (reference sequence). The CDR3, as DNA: TGCGCCAGTAGTATAGATCGGTTATCTAGCAATCAGCCCCAGCATTTT. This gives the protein CASSIDRLSSNQPQHF.

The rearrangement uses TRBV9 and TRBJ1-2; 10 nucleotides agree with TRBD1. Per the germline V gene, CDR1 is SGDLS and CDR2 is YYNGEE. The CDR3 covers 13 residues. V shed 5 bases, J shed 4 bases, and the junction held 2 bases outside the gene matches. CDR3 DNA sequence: TGTGCCAGCAGTGGGACAGGGGCCTATGGCTACACCTTC. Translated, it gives CASSGTGAYGYTF.

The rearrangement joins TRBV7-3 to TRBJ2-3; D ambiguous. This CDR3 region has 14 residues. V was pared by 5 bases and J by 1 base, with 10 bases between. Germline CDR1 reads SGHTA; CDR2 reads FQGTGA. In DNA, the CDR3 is TGTGCCAGCAGCACTTTAACCGGCACAGATACGCAGTATTTT. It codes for CASSTLTGTDTQYF.

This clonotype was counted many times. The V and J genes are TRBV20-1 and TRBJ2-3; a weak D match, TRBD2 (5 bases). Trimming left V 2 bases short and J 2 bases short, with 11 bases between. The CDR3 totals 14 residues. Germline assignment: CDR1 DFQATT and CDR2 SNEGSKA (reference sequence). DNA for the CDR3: TGCAGTGCTAGATCCGGGGTCCTCACAGATACGCAGTATTTT. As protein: CSARSGVLTDTQYF.

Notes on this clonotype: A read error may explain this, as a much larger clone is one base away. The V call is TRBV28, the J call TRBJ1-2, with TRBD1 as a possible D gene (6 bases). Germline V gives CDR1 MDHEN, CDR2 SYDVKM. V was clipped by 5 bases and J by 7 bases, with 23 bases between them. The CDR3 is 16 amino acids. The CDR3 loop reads CASSLNNRAVRGGYTF. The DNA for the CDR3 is TGTGCCAGCAGTCTCAATAACAGGGCAGTAAGGGGTGGCTACACCTTC.

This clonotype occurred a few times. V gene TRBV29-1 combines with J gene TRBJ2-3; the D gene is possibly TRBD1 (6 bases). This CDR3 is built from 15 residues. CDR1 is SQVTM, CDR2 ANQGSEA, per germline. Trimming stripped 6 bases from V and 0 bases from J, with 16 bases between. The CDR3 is CSVPQGSSSTDTQYF. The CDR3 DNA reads TGCAGCGTGCCACAGGGTAGTAGTAGCACAGATACGCAGTATTTT.

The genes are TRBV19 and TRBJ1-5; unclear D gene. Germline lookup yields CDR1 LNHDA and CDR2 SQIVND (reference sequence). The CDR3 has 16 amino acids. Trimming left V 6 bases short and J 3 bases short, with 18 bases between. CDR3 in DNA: TGTGCCAGTAGCGATGTCCTCCGGGGTTCCAATCAGCCCCAGCATTTT. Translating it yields CASSDVLRGSNQPQHF.

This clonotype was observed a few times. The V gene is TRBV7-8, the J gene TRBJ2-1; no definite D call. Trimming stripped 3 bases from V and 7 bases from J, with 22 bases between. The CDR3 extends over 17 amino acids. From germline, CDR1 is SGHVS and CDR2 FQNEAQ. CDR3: CASSFPRDGISRNEQFF. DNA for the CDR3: TGTGCCAGCAGCTTCCCGCGCGATGGGATTAGCCGGAATGAGCAGTTCTTC.

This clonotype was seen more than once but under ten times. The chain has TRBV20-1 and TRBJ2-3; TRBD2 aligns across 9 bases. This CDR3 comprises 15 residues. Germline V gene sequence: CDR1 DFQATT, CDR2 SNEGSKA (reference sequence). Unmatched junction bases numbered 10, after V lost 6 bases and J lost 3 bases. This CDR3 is CSATAASGVTDTQYF. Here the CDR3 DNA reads TGCAGTGCCACCGCGGCTAGCGGGGTAACAGATACGCAGTATTTT.

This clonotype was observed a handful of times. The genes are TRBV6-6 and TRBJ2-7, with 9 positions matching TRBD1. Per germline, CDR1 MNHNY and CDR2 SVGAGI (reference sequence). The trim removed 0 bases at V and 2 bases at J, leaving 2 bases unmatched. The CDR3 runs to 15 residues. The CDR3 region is CASSYSGTGTYEQYF. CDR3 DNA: TGTGCCAGCAGTTACTCAGGGACAGGGACCTACGAGCAGTACTTC.

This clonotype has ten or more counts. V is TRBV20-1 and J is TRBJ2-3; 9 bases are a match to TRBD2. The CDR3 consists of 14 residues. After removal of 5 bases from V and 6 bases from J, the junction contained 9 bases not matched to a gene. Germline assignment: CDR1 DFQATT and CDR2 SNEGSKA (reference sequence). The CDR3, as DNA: TGCAGTGCTCCGGGGGGTAGCGGGAGTGATACGCAGTATTTT. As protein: CSAPGGSGSDTQYF.

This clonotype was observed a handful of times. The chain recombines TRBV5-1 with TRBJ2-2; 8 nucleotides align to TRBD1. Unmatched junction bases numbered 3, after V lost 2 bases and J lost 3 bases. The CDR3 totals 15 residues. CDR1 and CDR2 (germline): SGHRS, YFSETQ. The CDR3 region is CASSFRTGHTGELFF. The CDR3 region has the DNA TGCGCCAGCAGCTTTAGGACAGGGCACACCGGGGAGCTGTTTTTT. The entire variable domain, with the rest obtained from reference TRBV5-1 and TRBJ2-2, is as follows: KAGVTQTPRYLIKTRGQQVTLSCSPISGHRSVSWYQQTPGQGLQFLFEYFSETQRNKGNFPGRFSGRQFSNSRSEMNVSTLELGDSALYLCASSFRTGHTGELFFGEGSRLTVL.

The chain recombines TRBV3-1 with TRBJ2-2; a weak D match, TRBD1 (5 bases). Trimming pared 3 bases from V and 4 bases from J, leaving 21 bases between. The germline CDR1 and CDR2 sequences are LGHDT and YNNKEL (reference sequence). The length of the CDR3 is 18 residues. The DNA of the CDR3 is TGTGCCAGCAGCCACTCCCTGGGATTGGCAGGGCGCACCGGGGAGCTGTTTTTT. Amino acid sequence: CASSHSLGLAGRTGELFF.

In DNA, the CDR3 is TGTGCCAGTAGTACCCAGCTAAACTACGAGCAGTACTTC. Amino acids: CASSTQLNYEQYF. This sequence joins TRBV19 and TRBJ2-7, with D uncertain. Trimming removed 4 bases at V and 3 bases at J, with 10 bases between. This CDR3 has 13 amino acids. CDR1 and CDR2 (germline): LNHDA, SQIVND (reference sequence).

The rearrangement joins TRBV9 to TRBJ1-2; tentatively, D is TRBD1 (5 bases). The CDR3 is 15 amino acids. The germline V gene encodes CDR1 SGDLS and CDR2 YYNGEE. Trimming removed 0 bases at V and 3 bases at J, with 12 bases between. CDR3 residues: CASSVDSGVYYGYTF. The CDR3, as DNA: TGTGCCAGCAGCGTAGATTCGGGGGTCTACTATGGCTACACCTTC.